This TCR beta chain was documented in a study of T cell responses to AZD1222 COVID-19 vaccine (dated by TCRdb to about 2021). In the study overall: A total of around 240 trial participants underwent TCR sequencing, of whom more than 200 had received two doses of AZD1222 and 26 had received two doses of the MenACWY control vaccine. Trial participants were enrolled into age subgroups of 18-55, 56-69 and 70-plus years, which contained about 150, 27 and 61 TCR-sequenced participants, respectively. On the study overall, not on this receptor specifically: Conclusions about previously exposed vaccinees were limited because only six or seven AZD1222 recipients were SARS-CoV-2 seropositive at baseline. Participants were mostly white British, with more females than males. The authors suggested clonal diversity may have been underestimated. Epitopes outside the regions mutated in the B.1.351 and B.1.1.7 variants were reportedly recognized by nearly half of the unique spike-specific TCRs. The 56-69-year group was small, and its depth increase did not reach significance, likely because of low power. After two AZD1222 doses, spike-specific TCR breadth and depth were significantly higher than at day 0 and than in MenACWY recipients. Vaccine-associated CD4 TCRs spanned the whole spike protein, with dominant responses in regions 160-218 and 743-854. Because no day 14 peak-response samples were available, repertoires were characterized only after the peak T cell response.

The time point label here, explained by the study, means: about 28 days (+/-7) after the second vaccine dose. AZD1222 recipients given second doses at about 4 weeks or at about 12 weeks were pooled, since spike-specific TCR depth and breadth were not found to differ between the two schedules. Vaccinee samples came from UK trials COV001 and COV002, including a single-blind randomized controlled phase 2/3 trial of AZD1222 (ChAdOx1 nCoV-19) in healthy adults. Trial participant PBMC samples were collected at day 0 and day 28 after the second dose for TCRbeta chain sequencing. Concerning this clone itself: Its antigen remains unidentified. No much larger clone is present one base from it, and per-base qualities are unavailable.

From a lookup of the germline V gene (reference sequence), CDR1 and CDR2 are MNHEY and SMNVEV. Trimming costs V 0 bases and J 8 bases, and their ends lie 16 bases apart. The CDR3 has 15 amino acids, counting the end cysteine and phenylalanine. Here the CDR3 DNA is all that survives: 45 bases in frame from base 1. The CDR3 regions of human TCRbeta chains were analyzed by immunosequencing. As for the original processing: Repertoire TCRs were checked for matches against a reference library of SARS-CoV-2-specific TCRs that had been generated using the MIRA antigen-specificity platform. Breadth meant the fraction of unique TCRs that were SARS-CoV-2-associated, whereas depth meant the fraction of total T cells that were SARS-CoV-2-associated. Each spike-specific TCR was assigned to its reactive spike region and to a CD4 or CD8 class using the MIRA data. Log10-transformed breadth and depth values were compared by one-way ANOVA with Sidak's multiple comparisons tests. TCRdb mirrors the immuneACCESS table, restricted to in-frame sequences. Some clones are absent from its copies; in checked studies, under half trace to an unresolved V gene, and the reason for the others is unknown. V and J calls and clone size follow that table, whereas D and trimming were derived from the DNA. In all, the sample holds about 120,000 clones, and around nine tenths of those were seen once. Of the sample, over 2% falls within the top ten clones.

The chain joins TRBV27 to TRBJ1-2; TRBD1 could be the D gene, as 6 bases match. The sample consisted of peripheral blood, taken 28 days after the second AZD1222 dose. The clonotype was recovered from an adult who received the AZD1222 COVID-19 vaccine. The base sequence is TGTGCCAGCAGTTTATCGAGAACAGGGCTAGGAGGCTACACCTTC. It codes for CASSLSRTGLGGYTF.